The sequence of this T cell receptor beta chain was determined in a study of T cells in Graves' hyperthyroidism and ophthalmopathy. Whole-study findings and limits: Blood also held most thyroid clonotypes expanded beyond 0.001.

Amplification yielded TCR beta CDR3 regions, with RNA transcripts as the source. The TCR CDR3 was amplified in a first-round RT-PCR using the HTBI primer set. TCRdb ran MiXCR on the multiplex PCR reads and lists one entry per CDR3 protein. The table records some 500,000 distinct CDR3 sequences, 13% to 15% of them present only once. This clonotype was detected only a few times. Its cognate antigen is unknown. V lost 5 bases and J lost 5; bases outside the gene matches: 8. The V gene's germline CDR1 is KGHDR and CDR2 SFDVKD. This CDR3 is built from 15 residues. J is TRBJ1-5 and V is TRBV24-1, with 7 bases fitting TRBD1. This receptor was identified in a woman in her late teens or twenties with Graves' hyperthyroidism. Sequenced: blood. The CDR3 coding sequence is TGTGCCACCAGTGGCCTGACAGGGTCGGATCAGCCCCAGCATTTT. It yields the protein CATSGLTGSDQPQHF.